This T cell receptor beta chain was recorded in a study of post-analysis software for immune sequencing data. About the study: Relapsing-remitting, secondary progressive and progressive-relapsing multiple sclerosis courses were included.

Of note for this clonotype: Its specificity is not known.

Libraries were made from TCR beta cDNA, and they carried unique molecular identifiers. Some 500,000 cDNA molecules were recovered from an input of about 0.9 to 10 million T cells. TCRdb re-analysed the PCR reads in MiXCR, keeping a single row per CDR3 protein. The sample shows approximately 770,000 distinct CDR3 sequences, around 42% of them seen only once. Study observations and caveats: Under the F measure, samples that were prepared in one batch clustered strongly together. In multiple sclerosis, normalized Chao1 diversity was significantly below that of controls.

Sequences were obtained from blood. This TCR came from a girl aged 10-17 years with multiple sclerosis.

CDR3 in amino acids: CASQLLAGRYEQYF. The CDR3 DNA reads TGTGCCAGTCAGTTATTAGCGGGCCGCTACGAGCAGTACTTC. The chain links TRBV6-6 to TRBJ2-7; 7 bases align to TRBD2. The CDR3 is 14 residues long. The germline V gene has CDR1 MNHNY and CDR2 SVGAGI (reference sequence). Trimming at V came to 9 bases and at J to 3 bases, leaving 11 bases not matched to a gene.